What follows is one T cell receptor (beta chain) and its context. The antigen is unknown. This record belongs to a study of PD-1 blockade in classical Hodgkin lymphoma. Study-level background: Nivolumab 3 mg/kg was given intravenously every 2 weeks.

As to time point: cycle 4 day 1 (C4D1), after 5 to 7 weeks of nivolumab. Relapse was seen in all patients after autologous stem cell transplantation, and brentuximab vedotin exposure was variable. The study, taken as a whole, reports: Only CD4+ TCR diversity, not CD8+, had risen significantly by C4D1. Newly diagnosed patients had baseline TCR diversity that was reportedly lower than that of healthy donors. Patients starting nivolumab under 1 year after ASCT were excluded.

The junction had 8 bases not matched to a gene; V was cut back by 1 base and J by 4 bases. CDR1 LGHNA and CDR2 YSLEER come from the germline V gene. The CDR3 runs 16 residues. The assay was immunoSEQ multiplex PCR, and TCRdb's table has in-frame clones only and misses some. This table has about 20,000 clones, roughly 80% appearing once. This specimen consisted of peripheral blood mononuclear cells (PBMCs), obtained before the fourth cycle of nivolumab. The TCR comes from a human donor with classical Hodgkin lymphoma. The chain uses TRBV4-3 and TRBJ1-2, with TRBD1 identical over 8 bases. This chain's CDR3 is CASSQVRTGWPYGYTF. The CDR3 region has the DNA TGCGCCAGCAGCCAAGTCAGGACAGGGTGGCCCTATGGCTACACCTTC.